This T cell receptor beta chain was identified in a study of blood T cells in healthy people across ages. This clonotype has a single count. Trimming removed 5 bases at V and 1 base at J, with 12 bases between. The CDR3 spans 15 residues. Germline CDR1 reads KGHDR; CDR2 reads SFDVKD. A second about 7 to 12 cycle PCR used barcoded and J-beta primers. In TCRdb, the 5' RACE reads were re-called with MiXCR into one record per CDR3 protein. The table includes about 580,000 distinct CDR3 sequences, roughly 48% detected once. Material for sequencing was blood. The sequence came from an elderly man in good health. J is TRBJ2-3 and V is TRBV24-1, with D possibly matching TRBD1 (6 bases). The CDR3 sequence is CATSGPYRGTDTQYF. CDR3 DNA: TGTGCCACCAGTGGCCCGTACAGGGGCACAGATACGCAGTATTTT.